The TCR beta chain described here comes from a study of shared clonotypes between healthy human individuals. Study-level results: Non-shared clonotypes were found to have lower generation probabilities than the clonotypes that were shared by all four of the sorted-subset donors.

Naive CD8 cells were CD45RO-negative, positively selected for CCR7, excluding terminally differentiated effector memory CD45RA+ cells. A remark on this clone: Antigen unknown.

Assay: immunoSEQ multiplex PCR; the TCRdb copy retains only in-frame clones and omits some. Here the sample spans under 2,000,000 clones, about 95% being singletons. Trimming pared 0 bases from V and 3 bases from J, leaving 8 bases between. The length of the CDR3 is 13 residues. The germline V gene encodes CDR1 GTSNPN and CDR2 SVGIG (reference sequence). This rearrangement joins TRBV30 to TRBJ2-5; the D is unclear. The TCR originated in a man aged 18 to 30 in good health. Sequencing was done on a sample of naive CD8+ T cells sorted from blood. The CDR3 sequence: CAWSVGIEETQYF. CDR3 bases: TGTGCCTGGAGTGTCGGCATCGAAGAGACCCAGTACTTC.